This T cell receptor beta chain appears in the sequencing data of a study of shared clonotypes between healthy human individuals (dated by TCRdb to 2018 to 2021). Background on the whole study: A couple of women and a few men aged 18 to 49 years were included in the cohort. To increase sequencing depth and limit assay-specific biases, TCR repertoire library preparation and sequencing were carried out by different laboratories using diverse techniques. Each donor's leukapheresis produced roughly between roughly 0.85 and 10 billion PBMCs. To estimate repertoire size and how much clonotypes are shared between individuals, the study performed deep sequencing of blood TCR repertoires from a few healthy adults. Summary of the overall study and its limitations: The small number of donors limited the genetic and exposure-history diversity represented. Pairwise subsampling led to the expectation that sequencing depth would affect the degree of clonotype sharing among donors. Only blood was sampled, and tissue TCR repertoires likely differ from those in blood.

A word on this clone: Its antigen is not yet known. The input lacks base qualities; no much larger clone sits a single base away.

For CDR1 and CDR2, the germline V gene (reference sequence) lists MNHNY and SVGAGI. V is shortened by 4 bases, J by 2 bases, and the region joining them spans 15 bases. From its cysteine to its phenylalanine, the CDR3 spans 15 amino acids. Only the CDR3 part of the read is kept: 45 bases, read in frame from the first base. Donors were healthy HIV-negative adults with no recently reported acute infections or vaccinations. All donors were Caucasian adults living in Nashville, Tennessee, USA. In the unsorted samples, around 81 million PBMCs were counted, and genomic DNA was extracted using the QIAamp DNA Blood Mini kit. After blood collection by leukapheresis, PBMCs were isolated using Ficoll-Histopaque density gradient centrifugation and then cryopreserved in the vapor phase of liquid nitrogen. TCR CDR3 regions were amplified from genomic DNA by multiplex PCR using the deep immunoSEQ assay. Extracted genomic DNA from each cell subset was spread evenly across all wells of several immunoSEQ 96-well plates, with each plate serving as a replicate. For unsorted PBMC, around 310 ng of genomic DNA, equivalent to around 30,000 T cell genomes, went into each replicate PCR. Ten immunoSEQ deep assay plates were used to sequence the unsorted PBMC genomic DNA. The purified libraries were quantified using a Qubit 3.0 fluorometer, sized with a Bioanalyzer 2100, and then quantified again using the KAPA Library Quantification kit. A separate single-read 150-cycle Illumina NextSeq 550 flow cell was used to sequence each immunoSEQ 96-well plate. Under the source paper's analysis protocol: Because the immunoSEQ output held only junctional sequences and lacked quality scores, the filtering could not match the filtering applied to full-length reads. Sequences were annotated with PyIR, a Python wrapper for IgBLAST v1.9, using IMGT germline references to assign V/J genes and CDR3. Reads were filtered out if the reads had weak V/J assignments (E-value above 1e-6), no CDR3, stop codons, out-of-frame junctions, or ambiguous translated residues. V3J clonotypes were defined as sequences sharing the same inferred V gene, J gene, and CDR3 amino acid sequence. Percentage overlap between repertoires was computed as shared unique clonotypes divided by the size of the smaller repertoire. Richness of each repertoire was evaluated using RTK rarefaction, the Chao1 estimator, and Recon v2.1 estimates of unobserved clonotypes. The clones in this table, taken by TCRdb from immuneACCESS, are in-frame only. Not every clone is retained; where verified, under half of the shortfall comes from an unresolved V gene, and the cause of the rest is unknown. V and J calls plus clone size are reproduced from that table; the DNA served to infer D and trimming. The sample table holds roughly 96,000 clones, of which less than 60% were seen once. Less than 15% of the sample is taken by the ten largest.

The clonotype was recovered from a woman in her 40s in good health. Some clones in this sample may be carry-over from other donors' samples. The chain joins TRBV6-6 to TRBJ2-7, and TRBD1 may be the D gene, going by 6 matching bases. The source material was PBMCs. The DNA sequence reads TGTGCCAGCAGTTTACAGGGTATGATTCCCTACGAGCAGTACTTC. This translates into CASSLQGMIPYEQYF.